The clone carrying this T cell receptor (beta chain) was seen a handful of times. The antigen remains undetermined. From germline, CDR1 is SGHVS and CDR2 FNYEAQ. V dropped 5 bases and J dropped 1 base, with 8 bases sitting between them. The CDR3 has 13 residues. This entry is derived from a study of early T cells in non-severe SARS-CoV-2 infection. Study at large: Sequencing of bulk RNA from unsorted whole blood was done, without chain pairing.

TCRdb processed the 5' RACE reads anew with MiXCR; each CDR3 protein has one entry. The table records approximately 76,000 distinct CDR3 sequences, around an eighth of them present only once. Overall study results and limits: VDJdb matches were skewed toward anti-spike CD8 T cell responses.

The TCR originated in an adult who was a healthcare worker with PCR-confirmed SARS-CoV-2 infection or an uninfected control (not recorded which). V is TRBV7-6 and J is TRBJ1-1; D is unclear. The sample was whole blood. Here the CDR3 reads CASSPDGNTEAFF. DNA of the CDR3: TGTGCCAGCAGCCCCGACGGGAACACTGAAGCTTTCTTT.